This T cell receptor (beta chain) was sequenced for a study of blood T cell repertoires in COVID-19. Overall study: Collection of acute and convalescent COVID-19 samples took place in the United States, Italy and Spain.

Participant ages covered roughly 18 to 90 years across 24 US areas. Cohorts were based on clinical histories the participants reported. Donors in Cohort 3 who had recovered were those with two negative PCRs, healthcare professional clearance, or resolution of their symptoms. Only in-frame clones appear in the TCRdb table, and some are missing; sequencing was by immunoSEQ multiplex PCR. Of under 150,000 clones in the sample, 60% to 80% were seen once. The V and J ends lost 6 bases and 2 bases respectively, with 8 bases between them. This CDR3 region has 13 residues. Sequencing was done on a sample of PBMCs or T cells enriched from blood (not recorded which). This rearrangement joins TRBV12-3 or TRBV12-4 to TRBJ1-3; no reliable D call. The origin of this receptor is a woman in her forties or fifties who had recovered from COVID-19. Here the CDR3 reads CASRPVPGNTIYF. The CDR3 nucleotides are TGTGCCAGCAGGCCAGTCCCTGGAAACACCATATATTTT.